The clone carrying this TCR beta chain showed up just a few times. The same CDR3 arises from other DNA sequences in this sample as well. This sample is part of a study of blood T cell repertoires in COVID-19. Profiled with immunoSEQ multiplex PCR; TCRdb holds only in-frame clones, not every one. The sample holds about 53,000 clones, around four fifths seen once. CDR1 and CDR2 from the germline V gene are SGHVS and FNYEAQ. The J segment lost 3 bases and the V segment lost 4 bases, leaving 4 bases of the junction unmatched. CDR3 length: 14 residues. The gene calls are TRBV7-6 and TRBJ2-7; TRBD1 aligns across 9 bases. The sequence came from a woman aged 55-69 years with acute or convalescent COVID-19. Sequenced sample: peripheral blood. The CDR3 here is CASSSGTGYYEQYF. The DNA of the CDR3 is TGTGCCAGCAGCTCCGGGACAGGGTACTACGAGCAGTACTTC. The variable domain in full, with the rest retrieved from reference TRBV7-6 and TRBJ2-7, is GAGVSQSPRYKVTKRGQDVALRCDPISGHVSLYWYRQALGQGPEFLTYFNYEAQQDKSGLPNDRFSAERPEGSISTLTIQRTEQRDSAMYRCASSSGTGYYEQYFGPGTRLTVT.